The clone carrying this T cell receptor beta chain occurred once. This entry comes from a study of T cell changes during pregnancy in multiple sclerosis. Using immunoSEQ multiplex PCR, the repertoire was profiled, and TCRdb retains in-frame clones only, with some absent. The sample carries 110,000 or so clones, 80% to 95% recorded once. Per germline, CDR1 MNHEY and CDR2 SVGAGI. The CDR3 contains 13 residues. V lost 6 bases to trimming and J lost 2 bases, with 10 bases between them. Sample: peripheral blood, taken before pregnancy. The gene calls are TRBV6-5 and TRBJ1-1; D not certain. The source is a female donor with multiple sclerosis, enrolled in a pregnancy study. The CDR3 bases are TGTGCCAGCAGGCTAGAGGCTAACACTGAAGCTTTCTTT. Its translation is CASRLEANTEAFF.